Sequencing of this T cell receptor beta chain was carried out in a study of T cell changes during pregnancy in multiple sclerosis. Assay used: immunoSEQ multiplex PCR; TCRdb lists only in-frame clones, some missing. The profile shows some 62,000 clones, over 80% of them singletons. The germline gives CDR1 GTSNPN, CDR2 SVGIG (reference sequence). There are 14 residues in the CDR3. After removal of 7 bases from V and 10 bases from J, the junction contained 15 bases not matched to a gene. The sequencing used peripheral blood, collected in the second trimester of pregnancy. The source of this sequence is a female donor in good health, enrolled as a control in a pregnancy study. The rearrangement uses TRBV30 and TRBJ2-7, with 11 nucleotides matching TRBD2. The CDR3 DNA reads TGTGCCTCTCGACACCTCTTAGCGGGAGGGGAACAGTACTTC. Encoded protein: CASRHLLAGGEQYF.